These 32 T cell receptor beta chains were all obtained from the same sample, sequenced in a study of CD8 T cells in Susac syndrome. Random hexamers primed reverse transcription of about 0.45 to 1 ug RNA. TCRdb itself ran the immunoSEQ multiplex PCR reads through MiXCR, one entry per CDR3 protein. The sample has under 200,000 distinct CDR3 sequences, around 94% seen once; the top ten hold 0.12%. The sequencing sample was made of CD4+ T cells from PBMCs. These receptor sequences come from a human donor with Susac syndrome.

This sequence joins TRBV20-1 and TRBJ2-3; D may be TRBD2 (6 bases). V lost 0 bases and J lost 4, with 11 bases in between. This CDR3 comprises 14 residues. CDR1 DFQATT and CDR2 SNEGSKA come from the germline V gene (reference sequence). CDR3 nucleotides: TGCAGTGCTAGAGATCGGTGGGGGGCAGATACGCAGTATTTT. It translates to CSARDRWGADTQYF.

The CDR3 region has the DNA TGTGCCAGCGGGGGGGAGGAACAGGCCTACAATGAGCAGTTCTTC. It encodes CASGGEEQAYNEQFF. The V gene is TRBV25-1, the J gene TRBJ2-1, with 7 positions matching TRBD2. The CDR3 is 15 amino acids. V shed 8 bases, J shed 2 bases, and the junction held 9 bases outside the gene matches. Germline V gene data show CDR1 as MGHDK and CDR2 as SYGVNS.

The chain links TRBV29-1 to TRBJ1-2, with 9 bases that match TRBD1. This CDR3 spans 13 amino acids. Trimming removed 3 bases from V and 2 bases from J; junction bases left unmatched: 1. Germline assignment: CDR1 SQVTM and CDR2 ANQGSEA. CDR3 nucleotide sequence: TGCAGCGTTGAGGACAGGGGAAACTATGGCTACACCTTC. It is translated as CSVEDRGNYGYTF.

V gene TRBV25-1 combines with J gene TRBJ1-2, with 10 bases matching TRBD1. Unmatched junction bases numbered 3, after V lost 6 bases and J lost 8 bases. Germline assignment: CDR1 MGHDK and CDR2 SYGVNS. CDR3 length: 12 amino acids. The CDR3 DNA reads TGTGCCAGCAGGGGGACAGGGGAGGGCTACACCTTC. It is translated as CASRGTGEGYTF.

The chain joins TRBV6-4 to TRBJ1-2; D is perhaps TRBD1 (5 bases). The germline V and J ends were trimmed by 4 bases and 8 bases, with 11 bases remaining between them. The CDR3 contains 12 residues. Germline-derived CDR1 and CDR2 are MRHNA and SNTAGT. The CDR3 DNA follows: TGTGCCAGCAGTGGGGACTCGGAGGGCTACACCTTC. This encodes CASSGDSEGYTF.

The J gene is TRBJ1-2, the V gene TRBV6-1; no reliable D call. Per germline, CDR1 MNHNS and CDR2 SASEGT. This CDR3 is 15 amino acids long. Trimming stripped 1 base from V and 8 bases from J, with 17 bases between. The DNA of the CDR3 is TGTGCCAGCAGTGAAGGAGTTGAGGCGATATACGGCTACACCTTC. The encoded protein is CASSEGVEAIYGYTF.

This chain joins TRBV20-1 and TRBJ2-3; TRBD1 agrees at 7 bases. The germline CDR1 and CDR2 sequences are DFQATT and SNEGSKA (reference sequence). Losses at the gene ends were 6 bases for V and 5 bases for J; bases not matched to a gene: 8. The CDR3 has 13 amino acids. The chain's CDR3 is CSARQGPGDTQYF. Here the CDR3 DNA reads TGCAGTGCCAGACAGGGCCCCGGAGATACGCAGTATTTT.

The table lists this clonotype with a count of one. The V gene is TRBV20-1, the J gene TRBJ2-5; D is undetermined. CDR3 length: 13 residues. V was cut by 0 bases and J by 2 bases, with 7 bases left in between. Germline CDR1 is DFQATT and CDR2 is SNEGSKA (reference sequence). The CDR3 is CSARDSEQETQYF. DNA of the CDR3: TGCAGTGCTAGAGATTCGGAGCAAGAGACCCAGTACTTC.

The CDR3 is CASSLALQGSGGYTF. In DNA form, the CDR3 reads TGCGCCAGCAGCTTGGCCTTACAGGGAAGTGGTGGCTACACCTTC. The chain combines TRBV5-1 with TRBJ1-2, with a weak D call TRBD1 (6 bases). CDR1 is SGHRS and CDR2 is YFSETQ in the germline V gene. This CDR3 is 15 amino acids long. V lost 0 bases and J lost 7, with 16 bases in between.

J is TRBJ2-2 and V is TRBV7-9, with D possibly called TRBD1 or TRBD2 (5 bases each). CDR1 and CDR2 (germline): SEHNR, FQNEAQ (reference sequence). CDR3 length: 17 amino acids. The V end lost 4 bases, the J end lost 2 bases, and 17 bases lay between the germline ends. The DNA for the CDR3 is TGTGCCAGCAGCTCCCCATCGCTGGGGACCAACACCGGGGAGCTGTTTTTT. Protein: CASSSPSLGTNTGELFF. Complete variable domain (other parts from reference TRBV7-9 and TRBJ2-2): DTGVSQNPRHKITKRGQNVTFRCDPISEHNRLYWYRQTLGQGPEFLTYFQNEAQLEKSRLLSDRFSAERPKGSFSTLEIQRTEQGDSAMYLCASSSPSLGTNTGELFFGEGSRLTVL.

The gene calls are TRBV11-2 and TRBJ2-7; D not certain. The length of the CDR3 is 15 residues. Germline assignment: CDR1 SGHAT and CDR2 FQNNGV. With 4 bases removed from V and 3 bases from J, the gap between germline ends came to 16 bases. Written as DNA, the CDR3 is TGTGCCAGCAGCTCCATCTCTGGCGAGCTCTACGAGCAGTACTTC. Its translation is CASSSISGELYEQYF.

CDR3 protein: CSARGGYLYNEQFF. CDR3 DNA sequence: TGCAGTGCTAGAGGTGGCTACCTCTACAATGAGCAGTTCTTC. The chain recombines TRBV20-1 with TRBJ2-1; D call uncertain. V was cut by 1 base and J by 3 bases, with 10 bases left in between. This CDR3 spans 14 amino acids. Germline lookup yields CDR1 DFQATT and CDR2 SNEGSKA (reference sequence).

The J gene is TRBJ1-4, the V gene TRBV20-1; 12 bases are shared with TRBD1. Germline V gene data show CDR1 as DFQATT and CDR2 as SNEGSKA (reference sequence). The CDR3 runs 14 residues. With 5 bases clipped from V and 11 bases from J, the junction kept 9 bases outside the gene matches. The CDR3 sequence: CSAPKGQGAGKLFF. The CDR3 DNA reads as TGCAGTGCTCCAAAGGGACAGGGGGCAGGGAAACTGTTTTTT.

This chain links TRBV20-1 with TRBJ2-4; D call uncertain. CDR3 length equals 14 residues. Germline V CDR1 and CDR2: DFQATT, SNEGSKA (reference sequence). V lost 5 bases and J 3 bases, leaving 14 bases between the germline ends. Here the CDR3 reads CSAVDPKGKNIQYF. DNA of the CDR3: TGCAGTGCTGTGGACCCAAAGGGCAAAAACATTCAGTACTTC.

The CDR3 DNA reads as TGTGCCAGTAGTATTATGGAGACCCAGTACTTC. It translates to CASSIMETQYF. This sequence joins TRBV19 and TRBJ2-5; D gene uncertain. The CDR3 has 11 amino acids. Trimming cost V 3 bases and J 5 bases, with 4 bases left between them. Germline CDR1 reads LNHDA; CDR2 reads SQIVND (reference sequence).

This chain links TRBV7-8 with TRBJ2-6; D unclear. V was cut by 7 bases and J by 13 bases, with 20 bases left in between. The CDR3 runs 14 residues. Germline CDR1 is SGHVS and CDR2 is FQNEAQ. The DNA of the CDR3 is TGTGCCAGCACCTCTTACGAGGCAGTCTCGGTCCTGACTTTC. Its translation: CASTSYEAVSVLTF.

The chain carries TRBV19 and TRBJ2-5; D unclear. The germline V gene has CDR1 LNHDA and CDR2 SQIVND (reference sequence). The germline V and J ends were trimmed by 0 bases and 1 base, with 9 bases remaining between them. The CDR3 length is 15 residues. The DNA for the CDR3 is TGTGCCAGTAGTATAGATATCGCAGGCCAAGAGACCCAGTACTTC. This encodes CASSIDIAGQETQYF.

The chain employs TRBV7-2 and TRBJ2-7, with a weak D call TRBD2 (7 bases). CDR3 length: 18 residues. Germline V gene sequence: CDR1 SGHTA, CDR2 FQGNSA. The V end lost 1 base, the J end lost 0 bases, and 19 bases lay between the germline ends. CDR3 loop: CASSLEASRGASSYEQYF. The CDR3 DNA is TGTGCCAGCAGCTTAGAGGCTAGCCGGGGGGCGAGCTCCTACGAGCAGTACTTC.

J is TRBJ2-1 and V is TRBV7-3, with D unclear. Germline CDR1 is SGHTA and CDR2 is FQGTGA. The germline V and J ends were trimmed by 1 base and 8 bases, with 9 bases remaining between them. This CDR3 has 13 amino acids. CDR3 protein: CASSLSDSYEQFF. CDR3 in DNA: TGTGCCAGCAGCTTAAGCGACTCCTATGAGCAGTTCTTC.

This chain connects TRBV12-3 or TRBV12-4 to TRBJ2-1; 10 bases agree with TRBD2. The CDR3 contains 15 residues. Trimming cost V 5 bases and J 5 bases; bases outside gene matches: 6. This chain's CDR3 is CASSVLAGLDNEQFF. DNA of the CDR3: TGTGCCAGCAGTGTACTAGCGGGGCTCGACAATGAGCAGTTCTTC.

In DNA, the CDR3 is TGTGCCAGCAGCCAATCTGGGGCCAACGTCCTGACTTTC. This sequence encodes CASSQSGANVLTF. The rearrangement uses TRBV3-1 and TRBJ2-6; D is unresolved. Germline CDR1 LGHDT, CDR2 YNNKEL (reference sequence). The CDR3 has 13 residues. V lost 2 bases and J lost 1, with 0 bases in between.

The chain employs TRBV15 and TRBJ2-5; 10 nucleotides line up with TRBD2. V trimming: 1 base; J trimming: 4 bases; junction bases outside the gene matches: 6. This CDR3 comprises 16 residues. Germline CDR1 LNHNV, CDR2 YYDKDF (reference sequence). The CDR3 DNA follows: TGTGCCACCAGCAGAGGAGCGGGGGGGCCCGGAGAGACCCAGTACTTC. This translates into CATSRGAGGPGETQYF. The variable domain in full, with the rest retrieved from reference TRBV15 and TRBJ2-5, is DAMVIQNPRYQVTQFGKPVTLSCSQTLNHNVMYWYQQKSSQAPKLLFHYYDKDFNNEADTPDNFQSRRPNTSFCFLDIRSPGLGDTAMYLCATSRGAGGPGETQYFGPGTRLLVL.

The chain joins TRBV24-1 to TRBJ2-1; no firm D call. From germline, CDR1 is KGHDR and CDR2 SFDVKD. The CDR3 spans 13 residues. Trimming cost V 4 bases and J 9 bases, with 12 bases left between them. The CDR3 DNA is TGTGCCACCAGTGACCCCTACCATAGTGAGCAGTTCTTC. Amino acids: CATSDPYHSEQFF.

The chain employs TRBV19 and TRBJ1-1; TRBD1 might be the D (6 bases). CDR3 length: 13 residues. Germline V gives CDR1 LNHDA, CDR2 SQIVND (reference sequence). The germline V and J ends were trimmed by 7 bases and 5 bases, with 14 bases remaining between them. CDR3 protein: CASTPTGFTEAFF. The CDR3 DNA sequence: TGTGCCAGTACCCCCACAGGGTTTACTGAAGCTTTCTTT.

J is TRBJ2-1 and V is TRBV7-2; 11 bases agree with TRBD2. V trimming: 5 bases; J trimming: 4 bases; junction bases outside the gene matches: 10. This CDR3 contains 17 residues. Germline CDR1 is SGHTA and CDR2 is FQGNSA. The CDR3 DNA reads TGTGCCAGCAGCCAGACCATGACTAGCGGGGCGTACAATGAGCAGTTCTTC. The encoded protein is CASSQTMTSGAYNEQFF.

The chain links TRBV5-1 to TRBJ2-3, with D hard to call. CDR1 and CDR2 from the germline V gene are SGHRS and YFSETQ. The CDR3 loop spans 14 amino acids. V was clipped by 4 bases and J by 4 bases, with 13 bases between them. Here the CDR3 reads CASSARSGADTQYF. CDR3 in DNA: TGCGCCAGCAGCGCTCGTTCGGGCGCAGATACGCAGTATTTT.

In this sample, this clonotype turned up a few times. The rearrangement links TRBV18 to TRBJ1-6; D is unclear. The CDR3 covers 14 residues. Germline V gene lookup returns CDR1 KGHSH and CDR2 LQKENI. Trimming took off 2 bases at V and 8 bases at J, with 10 bases between the two ends. The CDR3 DNA follows: TGTGCCAGCTCACCATCGGGGAGAGATTCACCCCTCCACTTT. Protein: CASSPSGRDSPLHF.

The chain employs TRBV27 and TRBJ2-5; TRBD2 matches at 10 bases. V lost 8 bases and J lost 0; bases outside the gene matches: 6. CDR1 MNHEY and CDR2 SMNVEV come from the germline V gene (reference sequence). The CDR3 totals 15 residues. CDR3 coding DNA: TGTGCCAGCGGGGATAGCGGGGGGTACCAAGAGACCCAGTACTTC. It encodes CASGDSGGYQETQYF.

The chain carries TRBV28 and TRBJ1-5; D unresolved. V was trimmed by 2 bases and J by 3 bases, leaving 5 bases between them. The CDR3 covers 13 residues. CDR1 is MDHEN and CDR2 is SYDVKM in the germline V gene. The CDR3 DNA is TGTGCCAGCAGTTTAAGTGTCAATCAGCCCCAGCATTTT. This sequence encodes CASSLSVNQPQHF.

This rearrangement joins TRBV20-1 to TRBJ2-3; no clear D gene. Per the germline V gene, CDR1 is DFQATT and CDR2 is SNEGSKA (reference sequence). The CDR3 spans 16 residues. V lost 0 bases and J lost 6, with 19 bases in between. The CDR3: CSARDIRFGPGDTQYF. In nucleotides, the CDR3 is TGCAGTGCTAGAGATATCCGGTTCGGCCCTGGGGATACGCAGTATTTT.

The chain combines TRBV5-6 with TRBJ1-3; 7 bases match TRBD1. Germline V gene data show CDR1 as SGHDT and CDR2 as YYEEEE. V lost 4 bases and J lost 2; bases outside the gene matches: 3. The CDR3 length is 14 residues. CDR3 DNA: TGTGCCAGCAGCCCGACAGGGACTGGAAACACCATATATTTT. Translation: CASSPTGTGNTIYF.

V gene TRBV2 combines with J gene TRBJ2-5; D might be TRBD2 (6 bases). The CDR3 is 10 residues long. CDR1 and CDR2 (germline): SNHLY, FYNNEI. The CDR3 is CAGRYETQYF. DNA for the CDR3: TGTGCAGGGAGGTACGAGACCCAGTACTTC.